These T cell receptor beta chains were read from a single sample in a study of T cells in Graves' hyperthyroidism and ophthalmopathy. TCRdb called the multiplex PCR reads again in MiXCR, with one record for every CDR3 protein. The profile shows a few hundred thousand distinct CDR3 sequences, about 15% of them singletons. Sequenced sample: blood. The receptor source for this set is a woman aged 25-40 years with Graves' hyperthyroidism that later progressed to Graves' ophthalmopathy. Both conserved end residues are part of each CDR3. A D gene is named only where the DNA matches it firmly. Clone size is given for some rows only: seen once, a few or many times, or a class if the clone is expanded.

V gene	clone size	D gene	J gene	CDR3 DNA	CDR3 protein
TRBV10-3	-	TRBD2	TRBJ2-1	TGTGCCATTAAAACCACCGAAGAGCTAGCGGGGTTCAATGAGCAGTTCTTC	CAIKTTEELAGFNEQFF
TRBV18	-	-	TRBJ2-4	TGTGCCAGCTCACCACGGGCAGGGGATCTAGCCAAAAACATTCAGTACTTC	CASSPRAGDLAKNIQYF
TRBV28	many	-	TRBJ2-5	TGTGCCAGCAGCCCCTTAACCGTCACAGAGACCCAGTACTTC	CASSPLTVTETQYF
TRBV5-4	many	-	TRBJ2-7	TGTGCCAGCAGCTTGGACCGGTTCTCCTACGAGCAGTACTTC	CASSLDRFSYEQYF
TRBV19	many	-	TRBJ1-6	TGTGCCAGTAGTATAGACCGGACTAATTCACCCCTCCACTTT	CASSIDRTNSPLHF
TRBV7-8	few	TRBD1	TRBJ2-2	TGTGCCAGCAGCTTAGAGGGGGCTTTAACCACCGGGGAGCTGTTTTTT	CASSLEGALTTGELFF
TRBV6-1	many	-	TRBJ2-7	TGTGCCAGCAGTGAAAGCGGTTACGAGCAGTACTTC	CASSESGYEQYF
TRBV9	-	TRBD2	TRBJ2-3	TGTGCCAGCAGCCCCCCATGGGCGGGAGTCGGTGCGGGTACGCAGTATTTT	CASSPPWAGVGAGTQYF
TRBV7-9	few	-	TRBJ1-2	TGTGCCAGCAGCTTGGAAAGGGCGGGTGGCTACACCTTC	CASSLERAGGYTF
TRBV7-9	few	TRBD1	TRBJ2-7	TGTGCCAGCAGCTCTAATTCGGACAGGAAGGAGTACTTC	CASSSNSDRKEYF
TRBV28	many	TRBD2	TRBJ2-7	TGTGCCAGCAGTCAAGCGGGATATTGCGAGCAGTACTTC	CASSQAGYCEQYF
TRBV20-1	many	TRBD2	TRBJ2-1	TGCAGTGCTAGCGAGGTGACTAGCGGCTACAATGAGCAGTTCTTC	CSASEVTSGYNEQFF
TRBV11-2	few	TRBD2	TRBJ2-6	TGTGCCAGCAGCTTAGCGGGAGGCTTTCTCTCTGGGGCCAACGTCCTGACTTTC	CASSLAGGFLSGANVLTF
TRBV20-1	many	-	TRBJ2-1	TGCAGTGCTAAGGAGGGGGGACTCTACAATGAGCAGTTCTTC	CSAKEGGLYNEQFF
TRBV30	many	-	TRBJ2-2	TGTGCCTGGATTGGGGGTATCACCGGGGAGCTGTTTTTT	CAWIGGITGELFF
TRBV12-3/TRBV12-4	many	-	TRBJ2-1	TGTGCCAGCAGTTTGCGCGGCAACCTATACAATGAGCAGTTCTTC	CASSLRGNLYNEQFF
TRBV6-2/TRBV6-3	few	-	TRBJ2-1	TGTGCCAGCAGTTACGGGGTCTCGAGCTCCTACAATGAGCAGTTCTTC	CASSYGVSSSYNEQFF
TRBV27	-	-	TRBJ2-7	TGTGCCAGCAGTTTATCGGTAGTTACCCGTTACGAGCAGTACTTC	CASSLSVVTRYEQYF
TRBV7-9	many	-	TRBJ2-1	TGTGCCAGCAGCCTAGGTAGCAATGAGCAGTTCTTC	CASSLGSNEQFF
TRBV6-1	many	TRBD1	TRBJ1-5	TGTGCCAGCGTACGGACAGGGGGCGCGAGGCAGCCCCAGCATTTT	CASVRTGGARQPQHF
TRBV3-1	-	TRBD1	TRBJ2-5	TGTGCCAGCAGCCAACATACAGGGGGGGAGACCCAGTACTTC	CASSQHTGGETQYF
TRBV7-2	-	-	TRBJ2-1	TGTGCCAGCAGCTCATCCTCCGGTATGAACCTAGAGCAGTTCTTC	CASSSSSGMNLEQFF
TRBV28	many	-	TRBJ1-1	TGTGCCAGCAGTGCTTTGAACACTGAAGCTTTCTTT	CASSALNTEAFF
TRBV24-1	many	TRBD1	TRBJ1-2	TGTGCCACCAGTGAGGGAGCAGGGGGGCGCGCTTCTAACTATGGCTACACCTTC	CATSEGAGGRASNYGYTF
TRBV20-1	many	-	TRBJ2-1	TGCAGTGCTAGAGATACGGGTCCCCAGCAGTTCTTC	CSARDTGPQQFF
TRBV11-3	many	-	TRBJ2-2	TGTGCCAGCAGCTTAGATGTTCTGGTGGAATGGGCCGGGGAGCTGTTTTTT	CASSLDVLVEWAGELFF
TRBV6-1	many	-	TRBJ2-3	TGTGCCAGCACCCCGTTTCGGTCGGATACGCAGTATTTT	CASTPFRSDTQYF
TRBV29-1	many	-	TRBJ1-1	TGCAGCGTGGCCCTTCAGGTGAACACTGAAGCTTTCTTT	CSVALQVNTEAFF
TRBV28	many	TRBD2	TRBJ2-3	TGTGCCAGCAGTTTAACCGGACTAGCGGGAGGGCCAGCAGATACGCAGTATTTT	CASSLTGLAGGPADTQYF
TRBV2	many	TRBD1	TRBJ2-2	TGTGCCAGCTTGGGACAGAGTTTCAACACCGGGGAGCTGTTTTTT	CASLGQSFNTGELFF
TRBV2	many	-	TRBJ1-1	TGTGCCAGCAGCAACAGGGACACTGAAGCTTTCTTT	CASSNRDTEAFF
TRBV14	-	-	TRBJ2-5	TGTGCCAGCAGCCACTCGGGGACCCAGTACTTC	CASSHSGTQYF
TRBV6-1	many	-	TRBJ1-5	TGTGCCAGCAGTCCCATTTGGGTTGGACAGCCCCAGCATTTT	CASSPIWVGQPQHF
TRBV25-1	-	-	TRBJ1-4	TGTGCCAGCAGTGAATCGTTACATGTTTTTGAAAAACTGTTTTTT	CASSESLHVFEKLFF
TRBV30	many	-	TRBJ1-1	TGTGCCTGGGACTTCGGCCCTCGGGGCACTGAAGCTTTCTTT	CAWDFGPRGTEAFF
TRBV28	many	TRBD1	TRBJ2-7	TGTGCCAGCAGTCCTCATGCAGGGGGCGTATACGAGCAGTACTTC	CASSPHAGGVYEQYF
TRBV2	many	-	TRBJ2-5	TGTGCCAGCGGGAGGGACAACAAAGAGACCCAGTACTTC	CASGRDNKETQYF
TRBV7-2	many	-	TRBJ1-1	TGTGCCAGCAGCCTCGAAACCACAGCGTTCCGGGCTTTCTTT	CASSLETTAFRAFF
TRBV12-5	many	-	TRBJ2-7	TGTGCTAGTGGTTTGGGACAGTTCTCCTACGAGCAGTACTTC	CASGLGQFSYEQYF
TRBV19	many	-	TRBJ2-7	TGTGCCAGTAGTATCTCATGGGAAGTAAGCTCCTACGAGCAGTACTTC	CASSISWEVSSYEQYF
TRBV7-2	many	-	TRBJ2-5	TGTGCCAGCAGCTTCGGGGCAGGGCTTCAAGAGACCCAGTACTTC	CASSFGAGLQETQYF
TRBV15	many	TRBD1	TRBJ2-7	TGTGCCACCAGCAAACCGGGACAGTTCTCCTACGAGCAGTACTTC	CATSKPGQFSYEQYF
TRBV9	many	-	TRBJ2-3	TGTGCCAGCAGCGCAGGGGACACAGATACGCAGTATTTT	CASSAGDTDTQYF
TRBV5-1	few	TRBD2	TRBJ2-3	TGCGCCAGCAGCCATGGGACTAGCGAGAGCACAGATACGCAGTATTTT	CASSHGTSESTDTQYF
TRBV2	many	-	TRBJ2-1	TGTGCCAGCGCGTTCGGGCACGCCAATGAGCAGTTCTTC	CASAFGHANEQFF
TRBV5-6	few	-	TRBJ1-1	TGTGCCAGCAGCTTGCCCATCATAGGTAGCACTGAAGCTTTCTTT	CASSLPIIGSTEAFF
TRBV20-1	many	TRBD2	TRBJ2-1	TGCAGTGCCGAGGTAGCGGGCTATGAGCAGTTCTTC	CSAEVAGYEQFF
TRBV10-3	many	-	TRBJ2-3	TGTGCCATCAGTGAGTCTGCGGGCCCTAGCACAGATACGCAGTATTTT	CAISESAGPSTDTQYF
TRBV20-1	many	TRBD1	TRBJ1-5	TGCAGTGCTAGGGGATACCAACCGGGACAGGGAATGGGGGATAGCAATCAGCCCCAGCATTTT	CSARGYQPGQGMGDSNQPQHF
TRBV3-1	many	TRBD1	TRBJ2-1	TGTGCCAGCAGAACAGGGGGAGACAATGAGCAGTTCTTC	CASRTGGDNEQFF
TRBV30	few	-	TRBJ1-3	TGTGCCTGGAGTGTACTGGGCTCTGGAAACACCATATATTTT	CAWSVLGSGNTIYF